This TCR beta chain was captured by sequencing in a study of blood T cell repertoires in COVID-19 (dated by TCRdb to the early 2020s). With respect to the entire study: Samples covering the acute and convalescent phases of COVID-19 were provided by collaborators in the United States, Italy and Spain. The samples were drawn from the first 160 participants of the ongoing ImmuneRACE study and from 1,254 subjects provided by 6 global collaborators. Where available, HLA class I and class II types were obtained from metadata supplied by the sample provider rather than from assay-based typing. The sample metadata nearly always contained a de-identified subject ID, COVID-19 status, age in years and sex. The dataset comprised deeply sampled blood TCRbeta repertoires from subjects exposed to, actively infected with, or recovered from COVID-19. The repertoires were made available in a free public database intended to serve as a resource for research on the immune response to SARS-CoV-2. The material from the prospective study consisted of cDNA or gDNA derived from T cells, B-cell-depleted T cells, or PBMCs. Results and caveats for the whole study, not just this receptor: Clinical and demographic metadata were provided uncurated, with the amount varying by source and participant.

At one collaborating source in Seattle, patients were enrolled during active infection and were followed longitudinally through the course of disease. Each collaborating institution followed its own protocols to collect whole blood in K2EDTA tubes. For TCRbeta analysis, collaborators shipped samples in one of three forms: frozen whole blood, isolated PBMCs, or DNA extracted from either of those sample types. TCRbeta CDR3 regions were amplified from genomic DNA by means of the immunoSEQ Assay, a bias-controlled multiplex PCR. Under the source paper's analysis protocol: The number of nucleated cells in each sample was estimated from the amplification of reference gene primers within the assay. Sequence reads were collapsed and filtered to measure the absolute abundance of every unique TCRbeta CDR3 rearrangement. For each sample, productive Simpson clonality was calculated as the square root of Simpson's diversity index across productive rearrangements. TCRdb obtained this table from immuneACCESS and retained in-frame rearrangements with V and J assigned. These tables miss some clones; where compared with another copy, unresolved V genes account for less than half of the shortfall, and the remainder is unexplained. V and J calls and clone size follow that table, whereas D and trimming were derived from the DNA. The sample has roughly 190,000 clones on record, 82% of them singletons. The ten largest clones represent approximately 7.8% of the sample.

The V end loses 6 bases and the J end loses 9 bases, and a stretch of 15 bases separates them. CDR1 and CDR2 are read off the germline V gene (reference sequence) as MNHEY and SMNVEV. Taken from cysteine to phenylalanine, the CDR3 has 14 residues. Only the CDR3 part of the read is kept: 42 bases, read in frame from the first base. As concerns this clone: Its antigen is currently not known. Base qualities are missing; no much larger clone stands one base away.

Sequences were obtained from peripheral blood. Recombination connected TRBV27 to TRBJ1-6; the D gene lacks a confident call. The TCR was taken from a woman aged 55 to 70 with COVID-19, enrolled during active disease. CDR3 sequence: CASSPVGLGSPLHF. In nucleotides, the sequence is TGTGCCAGCAGCCCGGTCGGACTTGGTTCACCCCTCCACTTT.